This is a list of T cell receptor beta chains from one sample in a study of blood T cell repertoires in COVID-19. Some clones are missing from TCRdb's copy, which holds only in-frame ones; the method was immunoSEQ multiplex PCR. The sample holds about 340,000 clones; about 87% are singletons and the top ten take about 6%. The specimen was peripheral blood. These receptors were taken from a woman between 45 and 65 years old with COVID-19, enrolled during active disease. The conserved cysteine and the conserved F or W are not part of the CDR3 here.

J gene: TRBJ2-5; V gene: TRBV5-1; CDR3 protein: ASSLSPHGRETQY
J gene: TRBJ2-7; V gene: TRBV7-3; CDR3 protein: ASSPSGGSYEQY
J gene: TRBJ1-2; V gene: TRBV12-3/TRBV12-4; CDR3 protein: ASSNAGHRYT
J gene: TRBJ2-7; V gene: TRBV4-2; CDR3 protein: ASSHAEGDNYEQY
J gene: TRBJ2-3; V gene: TRBV9; CDR3 protein: ASSVAVGEGQDTQY
J gene: TRBJ2-1; V gene: TRBV24-1; CDR3 protein: ATSDRGGTYNEQF
J gene: TRBJ1-1; V gene: TRBV10-2; CDR3 protein: ASEGLSNTEAF
J gene: TRBJ2-1; V gene: TRBV11-3; CDR3 protein: ASSLQERRF
J gene: TRBJ2-1; V gene: TRBV2; CDR3 protein: ASSAGLESYNEQF
J gene: TRBJ1-2; V gene: TRBV28; CDR3 protein: ASSLSRYYGYT
J gene: TRBJ2-3; V gene: TRBV2; CDR3 protein: ASSELAGHGDTQY
J gene: TRBJ1-2; V gene: TRBV19; CDR3 protein: ASSIAGIGGGYGYT
J gene: TRBJ1-4; V gene: TRBV28; CDR3 protein: ASRSWGALEKLF
J gene: TRBJ2-7; V gene: TRBV20-1; CDR3 protein: SASRTGEQY
J gene: TRBJ1-6; V gene: TRBV7-2; CDR3 protein: ASSSPGSPLH
J gene: TRBJ2-5; V gene: TRBV5-4; CDR3 protein: ASSLPRPGGGGETQY
J gene: TRBJ1-4; V gene: TRBV2; CDR3 protein: ASSGPPGGGTNEKLF
J gene: TRBJ1-1; V gene: TRBV18; CDR3 protein: ASSRQRQENTEAF
J gene: TRBJ1-1; V gene: TRBV5-4; CDR3 protein: ASSWRTGPLGGTEAF
J gene: TRBJ1-5; V gene: TRBV19; CDR3 protein: ASSIGGQGWQPQH
J gene: TRBJ2-1; V gene: TRBV19; CDR3 protein: ASSIGFRAGRSLGNEQF
J gene: TRBJ2-7; V gene: TRBV11-3; CDR3 protein: ASRPGTPKTYEQY
J gene: TRBJ2-7; V gene: TRBV5-1; CDR3 protein: ASSSQGAYEQY
J gene: TRBJ2-2; V gene: TRBV7-2; CDR3 protein: AEHGGLADTGELF
J gene: TRBJ2-1; V gene: TRBV23-1; CDR3 protein: ASSQSIGVTSGRTKKINYNEQF
J gene: .; V gene: TRBV3-1/TRBV3-2; CDR3 protein: ASSPDSGYNEQF